What follows describes a single T cell receptor beta chain. This may be a read error, as it is one base from a much larger clone. The data derive from a study of blood T cells in healthy people across ages. Using a J-beta primer mix together with a sample-barcoded 5' primer, a second PCR was run for roughly 6 to 12 cycles. One entry per CDR3 protein, called by TCRdb with MiXCR from the 5' RACE reads. In the table there are just under 900,000 distinct CDR3 sequences, around 26% of which are singletons. The germline CDR1 and CDR2 sequences are DFQATT and SNEGSKA (reference sequence). Trimming pared 0 bases from V and 12 bases from J, leaving 21 bases between. The CDR3 has 16 amino acids.

The source is an elderly woman in good health. The chain links TRBV20-1 to TRBJ1-6, with D unresolved. Sequences were obtained from blood. The CDR3 spells CSARDPRSRTTLPLHF. CDR3 nucleotide sequence: TGCAGTGCTAGAGACCCCAGGTCGAGAACGACTTTACCCCTCCACTTT.